This T cell receptor (beta chain) derives from a study of regulatory T cells in long-lasting Graves disease. Libraries of TCR beta came from iRepertoire HTBI primers plus Arm-PCR of CDR3 regions. As handled by the study authors: Sample data revealed approximately 56 TRBV and some 13 TRBJ segments. MiXCR, run by TCRdb on the multiplex PCR reads, gives a single entry per CDR3 protein. TCRdb, rather than the study authors, made the V and J calls. The table shows around 480,000 distinct CDR3 sequences, with roughly 15% occurring only once. As to time point: newly diagnosed GD, antithyroid drugs for less than 3 months. The authors made the TCR library using RNA they extracted from PBMCs. The CDR3 consists of 16 residues. Per germline, CDR1 SGHAT and CDR2 FQNNGV. V was pared by 1 base and J by 14 bases, with 8 bases of the junction left unmatched. This sample was also put to use in a study of T cells in Graves' hyperthyroidism and ophthalmopathy. That paper adds: The TCR CDR3 was amplified in a first-round RT-PCR using the HTBI primer set.

This material consisted of peripheral blood mononuclear cells (PBMCs), taken at new diagnosis, from a patient treated with antithyroid drugs. The chain uses TRBV11-2 and TRBJ2-1; 16 nucleotides match TRBD2. This sequence was found in a man aged 35-49 years with Graves disease. CDR3 sequence: CASSLGPGLAGGGEFF. The CDR3 DNA follows: TGTGCCAGCAGCTTAGGCCCGGGACTAGCGGGAGGGGGTGAGTTCTTC.